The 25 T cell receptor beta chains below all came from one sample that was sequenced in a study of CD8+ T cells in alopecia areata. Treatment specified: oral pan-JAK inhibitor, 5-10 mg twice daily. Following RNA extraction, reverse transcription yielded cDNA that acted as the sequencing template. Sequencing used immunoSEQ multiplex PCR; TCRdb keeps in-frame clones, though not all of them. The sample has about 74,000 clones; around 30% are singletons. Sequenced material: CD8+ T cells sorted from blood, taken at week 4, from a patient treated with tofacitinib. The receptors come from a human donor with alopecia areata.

The CDR3 sequence: CASSGRLAGPYEQYF. Written as DNA, the CDR3 is TGTGCCAGCAGCGGGCGGCTAGCGGGCCCCTACGAGCAGTACTTC. The chain joins TRBV2 to TRBJ2-7, with 8 nucleotides matching TRBD2. This CDR3 spans 15 amino acids. Trimming cost V 6 bases and J 2 bases; bases outside gene matches: 9. Germline CDR1 reads SNHLY; CDR2 reads FYNNEI.

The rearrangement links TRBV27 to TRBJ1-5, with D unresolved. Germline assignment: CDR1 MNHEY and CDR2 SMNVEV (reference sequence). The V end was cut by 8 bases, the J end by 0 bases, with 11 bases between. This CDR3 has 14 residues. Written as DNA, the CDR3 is TGTGCCAGCGCCCTGGGGAATAGCAATCAGCCCCAGCATTTT. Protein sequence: CASALGNSNQPQHF.

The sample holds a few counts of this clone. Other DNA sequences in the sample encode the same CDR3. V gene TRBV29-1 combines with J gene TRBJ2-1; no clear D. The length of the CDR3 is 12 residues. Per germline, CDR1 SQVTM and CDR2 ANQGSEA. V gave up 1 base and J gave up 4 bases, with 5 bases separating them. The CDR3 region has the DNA TGCAGCGTTGAAGGGTCTTACAATGAGCAGTTCTTC. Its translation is CSVEGSYNEQFF.

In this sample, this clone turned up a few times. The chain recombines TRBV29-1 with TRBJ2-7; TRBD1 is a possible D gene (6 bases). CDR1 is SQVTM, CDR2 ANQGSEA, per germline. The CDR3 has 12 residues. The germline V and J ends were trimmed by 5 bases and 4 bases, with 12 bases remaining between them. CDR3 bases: TGCAGCGTTTCCGGGACATTATACGAGCAGTACTTC. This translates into CSVSGTLYEQYF.

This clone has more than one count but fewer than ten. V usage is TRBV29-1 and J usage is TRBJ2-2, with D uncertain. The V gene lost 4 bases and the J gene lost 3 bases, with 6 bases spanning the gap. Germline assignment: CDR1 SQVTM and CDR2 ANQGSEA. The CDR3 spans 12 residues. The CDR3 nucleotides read TGCAGCGTTGTGTGGTACACCGGGGAGCTGTTTTTT. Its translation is CSVVWYTGELFF.

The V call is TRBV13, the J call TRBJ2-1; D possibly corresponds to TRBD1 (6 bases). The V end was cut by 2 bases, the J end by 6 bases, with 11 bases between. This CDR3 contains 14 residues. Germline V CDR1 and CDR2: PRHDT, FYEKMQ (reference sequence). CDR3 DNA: TGTGCCAGCAGCTTAAGGGGGTTCGGCAATGAGCAGTTCTTC. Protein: CASSLRGFGNEQFF.

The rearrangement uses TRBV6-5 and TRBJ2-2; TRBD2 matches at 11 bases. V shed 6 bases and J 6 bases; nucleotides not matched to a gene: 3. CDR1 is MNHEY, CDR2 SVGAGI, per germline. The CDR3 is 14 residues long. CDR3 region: CASRSGLAAGELFF. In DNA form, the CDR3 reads TGTGCCAGCAGGTCGGGACTAGCGGCCGGGGAGCTGTTTTTT.

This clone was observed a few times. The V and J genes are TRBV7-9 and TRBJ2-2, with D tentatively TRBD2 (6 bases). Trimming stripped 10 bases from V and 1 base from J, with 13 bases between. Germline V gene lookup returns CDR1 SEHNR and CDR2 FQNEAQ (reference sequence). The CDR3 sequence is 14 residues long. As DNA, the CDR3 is TGTGCCAATCCGGGACTTTTGAACACCGGGGAGCTGTTTTTT. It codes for CANPGLLNTGELFF.

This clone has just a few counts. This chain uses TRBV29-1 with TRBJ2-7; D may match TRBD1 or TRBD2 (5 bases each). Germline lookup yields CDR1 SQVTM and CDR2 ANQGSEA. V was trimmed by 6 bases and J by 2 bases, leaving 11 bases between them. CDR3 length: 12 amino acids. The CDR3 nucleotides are TGCAGCGTCCGGATGGGGGCCTACGAGCAGTACTTC. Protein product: CSVRMGAYEQYF.

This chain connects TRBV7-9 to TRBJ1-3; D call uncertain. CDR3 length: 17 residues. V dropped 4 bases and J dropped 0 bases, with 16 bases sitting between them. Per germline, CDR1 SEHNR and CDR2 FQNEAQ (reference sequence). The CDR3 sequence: CASSYFGGGDSGNTIYF. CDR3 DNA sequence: TGTGCCAGCAGCTACTTCGGTGGCGGTGACTCTGGAAACACCATATATTTT.

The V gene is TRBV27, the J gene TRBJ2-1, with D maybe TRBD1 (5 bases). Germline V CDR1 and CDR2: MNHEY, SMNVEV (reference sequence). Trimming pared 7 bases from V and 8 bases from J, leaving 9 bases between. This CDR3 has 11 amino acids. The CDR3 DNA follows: TGTGCCAGCAATTCAGGGTATGAGCAGTTCTTC. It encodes CASNSGYEQFF.

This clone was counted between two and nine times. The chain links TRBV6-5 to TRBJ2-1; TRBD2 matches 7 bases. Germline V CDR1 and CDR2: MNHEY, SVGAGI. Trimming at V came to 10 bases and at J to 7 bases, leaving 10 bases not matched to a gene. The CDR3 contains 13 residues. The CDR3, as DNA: TGTGCCACCCTCGGGGGGTTGAGGAATGAGCAGTTCTTC. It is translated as CATLGGLRNEQFF.

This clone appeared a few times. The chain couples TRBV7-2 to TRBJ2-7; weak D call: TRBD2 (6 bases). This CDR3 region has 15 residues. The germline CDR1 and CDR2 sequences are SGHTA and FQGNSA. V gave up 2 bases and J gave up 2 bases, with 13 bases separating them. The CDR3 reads CASSLRGLVPYEQYF. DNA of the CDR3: TGTGCCAGCAGCTTACGGGGACTTGTTCCCTACGAGCAGTACTTC.

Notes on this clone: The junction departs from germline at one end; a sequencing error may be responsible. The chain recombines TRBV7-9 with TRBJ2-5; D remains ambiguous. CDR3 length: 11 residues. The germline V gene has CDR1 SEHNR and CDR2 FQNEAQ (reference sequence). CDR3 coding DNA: TGTGCCAGCAGCTTACAAGAGATCCAGTACTTC. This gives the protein CASSLQEIQYF.

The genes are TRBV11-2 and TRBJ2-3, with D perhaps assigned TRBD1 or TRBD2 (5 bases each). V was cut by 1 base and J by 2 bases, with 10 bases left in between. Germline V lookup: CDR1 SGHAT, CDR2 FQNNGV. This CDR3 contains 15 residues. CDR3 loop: CASSLGGRSTDTQYF. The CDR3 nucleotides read TGTGCCAGCAGCTTAGGGGGACGCTCCACAGATACGCAGTATTTT. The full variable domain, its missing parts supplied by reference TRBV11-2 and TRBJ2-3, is EAGVAQSPRYKIIEKRQSVAFWCNPISGHATLYWYQQILGQGPKLLIQFQNNGVVDDSQLPKDRFSAERLKGVDSTLKIQPAKLEDSAVYLCASSLGGRSTDTQYFGPGTRLTVL.

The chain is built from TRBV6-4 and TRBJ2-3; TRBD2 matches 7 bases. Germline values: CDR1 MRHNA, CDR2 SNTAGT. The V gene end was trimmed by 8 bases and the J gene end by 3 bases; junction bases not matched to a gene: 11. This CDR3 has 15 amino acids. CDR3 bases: TGTGCCAGCGGTTACGCGGGGGAAAGAACAGATACGCAGTATTTT. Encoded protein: CASGYAGERTDTQYF.

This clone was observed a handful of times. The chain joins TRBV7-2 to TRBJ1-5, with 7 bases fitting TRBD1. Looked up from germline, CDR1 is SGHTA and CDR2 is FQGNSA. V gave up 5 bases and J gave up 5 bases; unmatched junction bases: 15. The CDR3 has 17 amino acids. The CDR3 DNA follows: TGTGCCAGCAGCCCCCGGGGTGAGACAGGGTGGGATCAGCCCCAGCATTTT. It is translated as CASSPRGETGWDQPQHF.

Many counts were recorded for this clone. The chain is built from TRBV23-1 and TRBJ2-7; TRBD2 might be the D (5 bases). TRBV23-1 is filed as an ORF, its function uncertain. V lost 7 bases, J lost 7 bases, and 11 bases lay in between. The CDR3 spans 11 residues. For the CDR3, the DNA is TGCGCCAGCATCCACCGGGGAGAGCAGTACTTC. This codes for CASIHRGEQYF.

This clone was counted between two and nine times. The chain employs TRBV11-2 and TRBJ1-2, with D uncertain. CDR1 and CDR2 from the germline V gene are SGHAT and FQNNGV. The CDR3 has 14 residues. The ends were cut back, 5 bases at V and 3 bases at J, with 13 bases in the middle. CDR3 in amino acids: CASSISTGDYGYTF. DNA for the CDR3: TGTGCCAGCAGCATATCGACGGGAGACTATGGCTACACCTTC.

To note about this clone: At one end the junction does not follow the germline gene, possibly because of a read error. Here the CDR3 reads CASSEGESEKLFF. CDR3 in DNA: TGTGCCAGCAGTGAAGGGGAATCCGAAAAACTGTTTTTT. The chain combines TRBV10-3 with TRBJ1-4, with a tentative D call TRBD1 (5 bases). CDR1 and CDR2 (germline): ENHRY, SYGVKD. This CDR3 spans 13 amino acids.

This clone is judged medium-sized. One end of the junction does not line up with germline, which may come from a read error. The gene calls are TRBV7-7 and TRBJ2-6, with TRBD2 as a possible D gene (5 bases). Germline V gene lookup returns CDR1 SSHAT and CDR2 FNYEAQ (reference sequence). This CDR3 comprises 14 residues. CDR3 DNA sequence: TGTGCTAGCAGTCTCGGGGCTGGGGCCAACGTCCTGACTTTC. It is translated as CASSLGAGANVLTF.

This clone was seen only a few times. The CDR3 loop is CSGSDNLNTGELFF. The DNA for the CDR3 is TGCAGCGGATCAGACAACCTGAACACCGGGGAGCTGTTTTTT. The V and J genes are TRBV29-1 and TRBJ2-2, with D hard to call. Trimming left V 7 bases short and J 1 base short, with 13 bases between. CDR3 length: 14 amino acids. Germline V gene lookup returns CDR1 SQVTM and CDR2 ANQGSEA.

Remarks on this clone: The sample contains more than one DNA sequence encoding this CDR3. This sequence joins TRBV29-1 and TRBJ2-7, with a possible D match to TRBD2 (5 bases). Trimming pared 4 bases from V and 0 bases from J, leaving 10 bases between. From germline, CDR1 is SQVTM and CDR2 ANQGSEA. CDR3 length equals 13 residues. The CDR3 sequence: CSVVRGDSYEQYF. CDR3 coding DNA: TGCAGCGTTGTCCGGGGAGACTCCTACGAGCAGTACTTC.

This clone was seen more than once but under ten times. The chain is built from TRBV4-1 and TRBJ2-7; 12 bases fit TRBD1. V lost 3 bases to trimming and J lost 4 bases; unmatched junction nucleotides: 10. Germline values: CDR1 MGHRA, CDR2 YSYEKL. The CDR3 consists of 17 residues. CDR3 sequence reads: CASSQGQGAVRAYEQYF. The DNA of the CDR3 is TGCGCCAGCAGCCAGGGACAGGGGGCGGTACGGGCATACGAGCAGTACTTC.

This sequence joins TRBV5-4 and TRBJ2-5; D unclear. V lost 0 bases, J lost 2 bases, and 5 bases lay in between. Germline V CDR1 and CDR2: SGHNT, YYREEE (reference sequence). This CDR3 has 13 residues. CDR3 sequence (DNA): TGTGCCAGCAGCTTGGACAGACAAGAGACCCAGTACTTC. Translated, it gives CASSLDRQETQYF. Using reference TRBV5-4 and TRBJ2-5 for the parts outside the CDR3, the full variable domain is ETGVTQSPTHLIKTRGQQVTLRCSSQSGHNTVSWYQQALGQGPQFIFQYYREEENGRGNFPPRFSGLQFPNYSSELNVNALELDDSALYLCASSLDRQETQYFGPGTRLLVL.